This TCR beta chain was captured in a study of T-cell reconstitution after alpha-beta-depleted transplantation in children. Points from the study as a whole: One year post-transplant, T-cell counts and diversity were largely derived from T cells produced anew.

The TCRbeta library incorporated unique molecular identifiers. One entry per CDR3 protein results from TCRdb running MiXCR on the PCR reads. The sample carries some 830,000 distinct CDR3 sequences, roughly 15% recorded once. The V gene lost 3 bases and the J gene lost 3 bases, with 11 bases spanning the gap. The germline gives CDR1 KGHDR, CDR2 SFDVKD. This CDR3 has 14 residues. This clonotype was counted between two and nine times. Antigen: not known. The V gene is TRBV24-1, the J gene TRBJ2-7; perhaps D is TRBD1 or TRBD2 (5 bases each). The material sequenced was PBMCs, mostly from graft donor cells, taken 360 days after TCRalphabeta/CD19-depleted stem cell transplant. This receptor was identified in a male patient younger than 18 who had a stem cell transplant for acute lymphoblastic leukemia, so the T cells may come from the graft donor. The CDR3 loop is CATSDLGDGYEQYF. The CDR3 bases are TGTGCCACCAGTGATCTTGGGGACGGCTACGAGCAGTACTTC.